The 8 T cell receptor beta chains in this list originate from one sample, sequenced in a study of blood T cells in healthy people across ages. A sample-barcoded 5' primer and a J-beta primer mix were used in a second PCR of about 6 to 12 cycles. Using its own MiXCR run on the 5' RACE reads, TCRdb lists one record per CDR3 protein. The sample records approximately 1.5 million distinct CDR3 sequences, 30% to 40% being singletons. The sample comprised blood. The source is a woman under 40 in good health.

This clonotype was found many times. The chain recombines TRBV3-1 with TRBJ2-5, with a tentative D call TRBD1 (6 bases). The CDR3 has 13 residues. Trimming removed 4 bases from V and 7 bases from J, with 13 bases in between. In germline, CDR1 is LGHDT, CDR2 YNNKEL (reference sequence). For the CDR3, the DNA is TGTGCCAGCAGCCCAGGACAGAAGAGGACCCAGTACTTC. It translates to CASSPGQKRTQYF.

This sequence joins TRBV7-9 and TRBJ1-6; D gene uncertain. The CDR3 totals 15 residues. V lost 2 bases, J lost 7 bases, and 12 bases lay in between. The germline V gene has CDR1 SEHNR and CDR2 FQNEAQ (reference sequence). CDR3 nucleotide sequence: TGTGCCAGCAGCTTATCAGCGCTCCGGAATTCACCCCTCCACTTT. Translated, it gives CASSLSALRNSPLHF. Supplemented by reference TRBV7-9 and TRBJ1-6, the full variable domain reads DTGVSQNPRHKITKRGQNVTFRCDPISEHNRLYWYRQTLGQGPEFLTYFQNEAQLEKSRLLSDRFSAERPKGSFSTLEIQRTEQGDSAMYLCASSLSALRNSPLHFGNGTRLTVT.

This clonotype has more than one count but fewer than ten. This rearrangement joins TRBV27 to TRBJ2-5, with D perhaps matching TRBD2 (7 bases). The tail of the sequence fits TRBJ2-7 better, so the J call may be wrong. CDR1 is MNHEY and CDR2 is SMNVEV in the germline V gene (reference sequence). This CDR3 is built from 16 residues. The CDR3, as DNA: TGTGCCAGCGGAGAACCGGGGGGCCCCTCCTCCTACGAGCAGTACTTC. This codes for CASGEPGGPSSYEQYF.

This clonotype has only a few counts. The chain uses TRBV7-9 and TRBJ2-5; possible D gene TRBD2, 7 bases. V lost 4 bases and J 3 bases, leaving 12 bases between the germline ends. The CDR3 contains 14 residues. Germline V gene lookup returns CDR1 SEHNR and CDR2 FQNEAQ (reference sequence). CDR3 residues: CASSWGGQEETQYF. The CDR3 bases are TGTGCCAGCAGCTGGGGGGGGCAGGAAGAGACCCAGTACTTC.

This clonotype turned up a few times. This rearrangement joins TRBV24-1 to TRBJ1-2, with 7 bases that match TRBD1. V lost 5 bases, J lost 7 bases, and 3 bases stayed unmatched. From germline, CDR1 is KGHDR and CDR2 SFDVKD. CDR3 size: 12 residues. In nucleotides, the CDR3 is TGTGCCACCAGTGGTACAGGGGTTGGCTACACCTTC. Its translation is CATSGTGVGYTF.

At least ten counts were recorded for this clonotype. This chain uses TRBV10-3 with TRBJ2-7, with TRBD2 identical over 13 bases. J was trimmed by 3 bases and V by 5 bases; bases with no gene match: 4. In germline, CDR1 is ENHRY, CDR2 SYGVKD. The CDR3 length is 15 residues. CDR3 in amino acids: CAISTGTSGDYEQYF. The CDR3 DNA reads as TGTGCCATCAGTACCGGGACTAGCGGGGACTACGAGCAGTACTTC.

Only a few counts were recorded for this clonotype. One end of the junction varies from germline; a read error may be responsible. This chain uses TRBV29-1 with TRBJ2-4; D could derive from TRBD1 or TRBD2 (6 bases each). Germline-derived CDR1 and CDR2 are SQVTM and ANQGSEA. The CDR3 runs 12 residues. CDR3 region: CSHTGGSYEQCF. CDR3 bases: TGCAGCCACACCGGGGGCTCCTACGAGCAGTGCTTC.

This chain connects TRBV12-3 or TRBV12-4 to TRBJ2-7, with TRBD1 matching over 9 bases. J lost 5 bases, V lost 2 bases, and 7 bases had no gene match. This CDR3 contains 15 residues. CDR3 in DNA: TGTGCCAGCAGTTTATTAGGACAGGGGCTTAACGAGCAGTACTTC. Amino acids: CASSLLGQGLNEQYF.